This T cell receptor beta chain was observed in a study of graft-versus-host responses after intestinal transplantation. Study-wide context: Isolated intestinal, liver-intestinal, or multivisceral transplants were what recipients had. Every one of the recipients received anti-thymocyte globulin induction and afterwards took tacrolimus and steroids for 3 to 4 years. Study conclusions and caveats: GvH clonotypes were identified within recipient marrow, with a subset emerging first in ileum or blood.

Graft tissue processing released intraepithelial and lamina propria lymphocytes. On this clone itself: Its antigen is still unknown.

TCRdb's copy holds only in-frame clones and misses some; the assay was immunoSEQ multiplex PCR. The table lists 13,000 or so clones, around 74% of them singletons. The CDR3 spans 15 residues. V lost 7 bases and J lost 6, with 18 bases in between. Germline V CDR1 and CDR2: SGHTA, FQGNSA. The specimen was ileum tissue, collected 16 days after intestinal transplant. The receptor comes from a human patient who received an intestinal transplant, so some T cells may come from the graft donor. The chain links TRBV7-2 to TRBJ2-2; D not resolved. The CDR3 sequence is CASKSVAADPGELFF. Here the CDR3 DNA reads TGTGCCAGCAAGTCGGTGGCGGCCGACCCCGGGGAGCTGTTTTTT.